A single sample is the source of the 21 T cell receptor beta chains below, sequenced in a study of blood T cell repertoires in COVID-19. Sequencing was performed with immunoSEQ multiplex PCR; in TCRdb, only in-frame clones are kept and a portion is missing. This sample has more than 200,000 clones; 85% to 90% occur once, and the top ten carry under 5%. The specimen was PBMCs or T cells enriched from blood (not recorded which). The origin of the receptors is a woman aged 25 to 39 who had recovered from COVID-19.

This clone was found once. The CDR3 is CAIRPTLLWGLNTEAFF. The CDR3 DNA sequence: TGTGCCATCAGGCCGACCCTCCTGTGGGGACTAAACACTGAAGCTTTCTTT. The chain couples TRBV10-3 to TRBJ1-1, with a tentative D call TRBD1 (5 bases). The CDR3 runs to 17 residues. Germline loops: CDR1 ENHRY, CDR2 SYGVKD. Trimming cost V 6 bases and J 2 bases, with 22 bases left between them.

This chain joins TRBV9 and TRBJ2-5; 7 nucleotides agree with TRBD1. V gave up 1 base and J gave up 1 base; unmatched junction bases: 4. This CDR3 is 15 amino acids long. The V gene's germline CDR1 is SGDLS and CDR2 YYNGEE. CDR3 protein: CASSVRDSSQETQYF. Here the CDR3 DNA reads TGTGCCAGCAGCGTACGGGACAGCAGCCAAGAGACCCAGTACTTC. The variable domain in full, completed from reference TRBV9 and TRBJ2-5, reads DSGVTQTPKHLITATGQRVTLRCSPRSGDLSVYWYQQSLDQGLQFLIQYYNGEERAKGNILERFSAQQFPDLHSELNLSSLELGDSALYFCASSVRDSSQETQYFGPGTRLLVL.

The DNA for the CDR3 is TGTGCCAGCAGTGGACGCAGCCGGACAACTGCTTCAGAAGAGCAGTACTTC. This translates into CASSGRSRTTASEEQYF. The V call is TRBV6-2 or TRBV6-3, the J call TRBJ2-7; the D gene is possibly TRBD1 (5 bases). The CDR3 extends over 17 amino acids. Trimming took off 5 bases at V and 7 bases at J, with 27 bases between the two ends. Germline V gives CDR1 MNHEY, CDR2 SVGEGT.

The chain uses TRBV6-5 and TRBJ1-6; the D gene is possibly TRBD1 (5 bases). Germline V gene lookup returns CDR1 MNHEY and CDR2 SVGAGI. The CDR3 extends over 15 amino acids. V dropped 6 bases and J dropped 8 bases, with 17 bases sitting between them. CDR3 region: CASRVDQGGDSPLHF. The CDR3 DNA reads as TGTGCCAGCAGGGTGGACCAGGGAGGGGATTCACCCCTCCACTTT.

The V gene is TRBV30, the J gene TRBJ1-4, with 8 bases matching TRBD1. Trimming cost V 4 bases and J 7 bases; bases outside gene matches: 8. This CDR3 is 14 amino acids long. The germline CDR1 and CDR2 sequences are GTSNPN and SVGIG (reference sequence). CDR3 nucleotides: TGTGCCTGGACTCAAGGACAGGGTGGTGAAAAACTGTTTTTT. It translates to CAWTQGQGGEKLFF.

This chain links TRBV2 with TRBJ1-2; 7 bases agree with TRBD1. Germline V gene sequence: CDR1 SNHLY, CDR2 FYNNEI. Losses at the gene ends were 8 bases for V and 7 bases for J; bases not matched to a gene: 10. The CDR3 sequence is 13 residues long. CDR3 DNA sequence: TGTGCCAGCCTCCTCGACAGGGTGATTGGCTACACCTTC. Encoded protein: CASLLDRVIGYTF.

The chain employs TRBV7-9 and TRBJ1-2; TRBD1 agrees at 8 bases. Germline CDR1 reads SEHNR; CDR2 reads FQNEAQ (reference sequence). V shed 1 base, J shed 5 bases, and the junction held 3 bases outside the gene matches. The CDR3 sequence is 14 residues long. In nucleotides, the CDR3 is TGTGCCAGCAGCTTAGAAGACAGGGGATATGGCTACACCTTC. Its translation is CASSLEDRGYGYTF. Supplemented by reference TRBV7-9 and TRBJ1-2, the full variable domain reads DTGVSQNPRHKITKRGQNVTFRCDPISEHNRLYWYRQTLGQGPEFLTYFQNEAQLEKSRLLSDRFSAERPKGSFSTLEIQRTEQGDSAMYLCASSLEDRGYGYTFGSGTRLTVV.

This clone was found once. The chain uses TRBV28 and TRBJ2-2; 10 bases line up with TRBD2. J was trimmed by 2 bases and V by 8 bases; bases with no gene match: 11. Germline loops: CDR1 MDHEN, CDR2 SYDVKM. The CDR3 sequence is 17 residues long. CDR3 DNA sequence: TGTGCCAGCGTAATTAAAGGGACTAGCGTTAACACCGGGGAGCTGTTTTTT. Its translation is CASVIKGTSVNTGELFF.

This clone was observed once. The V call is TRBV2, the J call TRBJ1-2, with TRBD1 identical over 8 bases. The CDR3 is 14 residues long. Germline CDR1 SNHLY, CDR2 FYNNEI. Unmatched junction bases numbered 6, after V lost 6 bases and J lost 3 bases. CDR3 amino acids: CASRAGQGYYGYTF. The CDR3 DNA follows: TGTGCCAGCAGGGCCGGACAGGGATACTATGGCTACACCTTC.

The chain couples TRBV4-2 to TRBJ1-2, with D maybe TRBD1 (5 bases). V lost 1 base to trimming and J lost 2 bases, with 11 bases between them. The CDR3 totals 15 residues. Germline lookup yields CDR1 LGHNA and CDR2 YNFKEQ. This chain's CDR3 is CASSQVPQGNYGYTF. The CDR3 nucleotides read TGTGCCAGCAGCCAAGTTCCCCAGGGAAACTATGGCTACACCTTC.

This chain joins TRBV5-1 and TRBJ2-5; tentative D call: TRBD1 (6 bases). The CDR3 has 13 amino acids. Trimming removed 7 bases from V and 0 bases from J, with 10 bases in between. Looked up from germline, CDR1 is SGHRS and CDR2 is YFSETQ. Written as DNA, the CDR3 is TGCGCCAGCGGACGGGACAACCAAGAGACCCAGTACTTC. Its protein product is CASGRDNQETQYF.

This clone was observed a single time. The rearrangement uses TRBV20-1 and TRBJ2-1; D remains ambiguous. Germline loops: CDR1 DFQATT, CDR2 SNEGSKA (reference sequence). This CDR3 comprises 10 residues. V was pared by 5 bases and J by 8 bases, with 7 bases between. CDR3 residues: CSAEYHEQFF. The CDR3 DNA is TGCAGTGCTGAGTACCATGAGCAGTTCTTC.

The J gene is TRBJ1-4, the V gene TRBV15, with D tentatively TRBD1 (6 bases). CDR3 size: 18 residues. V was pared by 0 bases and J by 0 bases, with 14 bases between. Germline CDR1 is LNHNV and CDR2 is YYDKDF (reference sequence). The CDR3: CATSRDRGLVATNEKLFF. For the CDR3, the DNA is TGTGCCACCAGCAGAGACAGGGGTCTAGTAGCAACTAATGAAAAACTGTTTTTT.

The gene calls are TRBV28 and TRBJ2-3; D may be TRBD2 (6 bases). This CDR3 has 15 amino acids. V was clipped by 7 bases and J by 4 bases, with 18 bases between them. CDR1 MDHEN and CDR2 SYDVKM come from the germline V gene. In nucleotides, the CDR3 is TGTGCCAGCAATGGGGGGAGCCTAGGCGCAGATACGCAGTATTTT. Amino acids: CASNGGSLGADTQYF.

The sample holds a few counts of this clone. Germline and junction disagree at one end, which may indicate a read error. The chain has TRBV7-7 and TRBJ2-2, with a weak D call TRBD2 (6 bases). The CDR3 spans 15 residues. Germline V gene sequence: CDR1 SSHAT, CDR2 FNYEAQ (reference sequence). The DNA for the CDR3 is TGTGCTAGCAGCTTAGGGTCGGGAGCCGTCGGGGAGCTGTTTTTT. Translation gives CASSLGSGAVGELFF.

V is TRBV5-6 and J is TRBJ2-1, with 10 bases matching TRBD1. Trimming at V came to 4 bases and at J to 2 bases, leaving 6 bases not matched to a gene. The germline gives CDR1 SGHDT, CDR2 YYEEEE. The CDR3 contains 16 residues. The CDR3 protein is CASSIPGQGPYNEQFF. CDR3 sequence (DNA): TGTGCCAGCAGCATCCCGGGACAGGGGCCCTACAATGAGCAGTTCTTC.

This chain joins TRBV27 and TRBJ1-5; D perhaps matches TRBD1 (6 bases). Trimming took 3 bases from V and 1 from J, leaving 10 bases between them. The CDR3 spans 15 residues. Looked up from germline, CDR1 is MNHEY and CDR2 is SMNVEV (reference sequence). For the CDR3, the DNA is TGTGCCAGCAGTTTTGGGGGGGCGAGCAATCAGCCCCAGCATTTT. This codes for CASSFGGASNQPQHF.

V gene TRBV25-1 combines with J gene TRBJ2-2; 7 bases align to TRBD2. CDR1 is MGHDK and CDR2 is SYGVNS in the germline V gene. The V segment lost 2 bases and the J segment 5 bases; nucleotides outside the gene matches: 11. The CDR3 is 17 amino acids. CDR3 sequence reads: CASSEPVWAGDTGELFF. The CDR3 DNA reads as TGTGCCAGCAGTGAACCTGTATGGGCGGGAGATACCGGGGAGCTGTTTTTT.

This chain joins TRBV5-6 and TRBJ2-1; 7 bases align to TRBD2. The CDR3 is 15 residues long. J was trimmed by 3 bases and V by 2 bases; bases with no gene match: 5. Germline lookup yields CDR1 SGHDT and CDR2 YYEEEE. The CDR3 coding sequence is TGTGCCAGCAGCTTTTCAGGGAGGGGCTACAATGAGCAGTTCTTC. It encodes CASSFSGRGYNEQFF.

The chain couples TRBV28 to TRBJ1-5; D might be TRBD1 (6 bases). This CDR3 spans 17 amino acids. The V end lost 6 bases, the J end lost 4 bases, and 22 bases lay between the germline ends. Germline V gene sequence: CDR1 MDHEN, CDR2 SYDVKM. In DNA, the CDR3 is TGTGCCAGCAGGTCGACCGGCTGGGGACAAATTAATCAGCCCCAGCATTTT. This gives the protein CASRSTGWGQINQPQHF. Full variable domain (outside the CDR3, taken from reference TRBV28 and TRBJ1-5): DVKVTQSSRYLVKRTGEKVFLECVQDMDHENMFWYRQDPGLGLRLIYFSYDVKMKEKGDIPEGYSVSREKKERFSLILESASTNQTSMYLCASRSTGWGQINQPQHFGDGTRLSIL.

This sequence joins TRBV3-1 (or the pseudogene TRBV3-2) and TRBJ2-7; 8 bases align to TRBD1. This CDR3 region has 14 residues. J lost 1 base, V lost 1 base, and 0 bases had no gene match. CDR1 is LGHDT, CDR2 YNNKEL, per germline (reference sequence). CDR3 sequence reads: CASSQGQGSYEQYF. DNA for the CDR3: TGTGCCAGCAGCCAAGGACAGGGGTCCTACGAGCAGTACTTC.